The 10 T cell receptor beta chains below were found in one sample sequenced in a study of T cells in lung cancer brain metastases. Profiling relied on immunoSEQ multiplex PCR, and the TCRdb table lists in-frame clones only, not all of them. The sample lists 2,500 to 3,000 clones, approximately 91% occurring once. Sequencing used tumor tissue from the primary lung tumor. Receptors originate from a woman aged 50 to 60 with non-small cell lung cancer.

The chain joins TRBV7-9 to TRBJ2-2; D uncertain. Trimming shortened V by 3 bases and J by 1 base, and 6 bases separated the two germline ends. From germline, CDR1 is SEHNR and CDR2 FQNEAQ (reference sequence). CDR3 size: 14 residues. CDR3 sequence: CASSFYKNTGELFF. CDR3 nucleotide sequence: TGTGCCAGCAGCTTTTACAAGAACACCGGGGAGCTGTTTTTT.

The J gene is TRBJ1-4, the V gene TRBV5-1; D not resolved. The V gene lost 0 bases and the J gene lost 7 bases, with 13 bases spanning the gap. This CDR3 has 15 residues. Germline-derived CDR1 and CDR2 are SGHRS and YFSETQ. CDR3 coding DNA: TGCGCCAGCAGCTTGGATTGGGGAGGAGGTGAAAAACTGTTTTTT. Its translation: CASSLDWGGGEKLFF.

The sample holds one count of this clone. The CDR3 DNA reads TGCGCCAGCGGACCCCGGGGACAGGGGGCAGGAGAGCAGTTCTTC. This encodes CASGPRGQGAGEQFF. V is TRBV5-1 and J is TRBJ2-1, with 12 bases lining up with TRBD1. This CDR3 has 15 amino acids. Germline CDR1 and CDR2: SGHRS and YFSETQ. J was trimmed by 10 bases and V by 7 bases; bases with no gene match: 12.

The chain uses TRBV7-9 and TRBJ2-2, with D perhaps TRBD2 (5 bases). The V gene lost 0 bases and the J gene lost 0 bases, with 5 bases spanning the gap. This CDR3 has 15 residues. Germline assignment: CDR1 SEHNR and CDR2 FQNEAQ (reference sequence). CDR3 residues: CASSLAGTNTGELFF. The CDR3 region has the DNA TGTGCCAGCAGCTTAGCCGGGACGAACACCGGGGAGCTGTTTTTT.

The V and J genes are TRBV4-2 and TRBJ2-5, with D perhaps matching TRBD1 (6 bases). Per germline, CDR1 LGHNA and CDR2 YNFKEQ. With 1 base removed from V and 5 bases from J, the gap between germline ends came to 11 bases. CDR3 length: 14 residues. CDR3 sequence reads: CASSQVGQPETQYF. The CDR3 DNA is TGTGCCAGCAGCCAAGTAGGACAGCCGGAGACCCAGTACTTC.

This chain links TRBV5-1 with TRBJ1-1; D remains ambiguous. Between the trimmed V and J ends, which lost 0 bases and 4 bases, there was a span of 7 bases. The CDR3 loop spans 13 amino acids. From germline, CDR1 is SGHRS and CDR2 YFSETQ. Here the CDR3 DNA reads TGCGCCAGCAGCTTGGCCAGTGGCACTGAAGCTTTCTTT. Amino acids: CASSLASGTEAFF. Using reference TRBV5-1 and TRBJ1-1 for the parts outside the CDR3, the full variable domain is KAGVTQTPRYLIKTRGQQVTLSCSPISGHRSVSWYQQTPGQGLQFLFEYFSETQRNKGNFPGRFSGRQFSNSRSEMNVSTLELGDSALYLCASSLASGTEAFFGQGTRLTVV.

The gene calls are TRBV11-2 and TRBJ2-2; a weak D match, TRBD1 (5 bases). Between the trimmed V and J ends, which lost 6 bases and 5 bases, there was a span of 13 bases. CDR3 length: 14 residues. The germline V gene encodes CDR1 SGHAT and CDR2 FQNNGV. The CDR3 here is CASSQGVGTGELFF. In nucleotides, the CDR3 is TGTGCCAGCAGTCAGGGTGTTGGTACCGGGGAGCTGTTTTTT.

The CDR3 nucleotides read TGTGCCAGCAGTACCGGGGGTGGAGGCCCTAATGAAAAACTGTTTTTT. Translating gives CASSTGGGGPNEKLFF. V is TRBV28 and J is TRBJ1-4; possible D gene TRBD1, 5 bases. Germline values: CDR1 MDHEN, CDR2 SYDVKM. V dropped 5 bases and J dropped 3 bases, with 16 bases sitting between them. CDR3 length: 16 residues.

V gene TRBV4-3 combines with J gene TRBJ2-4; D is ambiguous. The germline V and J ends were trimmed by 0 bases and 7 bases, with 10 bases remaining between them. Germline V gene data show CDR1 as LGHNA and CDR2 as YSLEER. There are 14 residues in the CDR3. The CDR3 DNA is TGCGCCAGCAGCCAAGAGATAGGGTATAACATTCAGTACTTC. Protein sequence: CASSQEIGYNIQYF.

The chain combines TRBV7-9 with TRBJ2-1, with unresolved D. The CDR3 sequence is 18 residues long. Germline V lookup: CDR1 SEHNR, CDR2 FQNEAQ (reference sequence). The germline V and J ends were trimmed by 1 base and 7 bases, with 23 bases remaining between them. In DNA form, the CDR3 reads TGTGCCAGCAGCTTAGAGTGGTTTAACAGCCGTACTCTGAATGAGCAGTTCTTC. Amino acid sequence: CASSLEWFNSRTLNEQFF.